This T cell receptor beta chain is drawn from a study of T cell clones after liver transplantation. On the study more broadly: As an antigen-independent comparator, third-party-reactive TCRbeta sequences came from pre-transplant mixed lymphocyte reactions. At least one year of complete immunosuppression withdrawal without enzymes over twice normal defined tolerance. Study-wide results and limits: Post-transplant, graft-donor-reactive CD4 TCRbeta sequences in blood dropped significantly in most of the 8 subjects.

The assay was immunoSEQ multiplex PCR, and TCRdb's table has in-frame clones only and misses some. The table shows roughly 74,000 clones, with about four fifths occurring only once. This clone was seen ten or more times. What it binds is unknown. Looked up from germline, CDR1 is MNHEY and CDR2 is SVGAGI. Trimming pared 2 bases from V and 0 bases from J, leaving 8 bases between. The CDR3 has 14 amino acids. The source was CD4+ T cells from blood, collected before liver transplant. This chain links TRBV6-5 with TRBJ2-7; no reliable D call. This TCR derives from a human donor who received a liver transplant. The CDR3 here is CASSYRPDSYEQYF. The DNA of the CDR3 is TGTGCCAGCAGTTACAGACCTGACTCCTACGAGCAGTACTTC.